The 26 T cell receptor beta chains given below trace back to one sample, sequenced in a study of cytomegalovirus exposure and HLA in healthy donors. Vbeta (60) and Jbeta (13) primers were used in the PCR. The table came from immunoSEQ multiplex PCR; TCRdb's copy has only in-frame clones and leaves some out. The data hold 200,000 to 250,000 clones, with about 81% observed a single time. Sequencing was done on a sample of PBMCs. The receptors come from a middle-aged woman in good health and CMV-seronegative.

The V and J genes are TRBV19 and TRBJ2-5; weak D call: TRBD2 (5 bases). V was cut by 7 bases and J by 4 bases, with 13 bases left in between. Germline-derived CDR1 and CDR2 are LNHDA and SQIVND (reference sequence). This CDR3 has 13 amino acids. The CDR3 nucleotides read TGTGCCAGTAATCCAGGTGGAGGAGAGACCCAGTACTTC. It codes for CASNPGGGETQYF.

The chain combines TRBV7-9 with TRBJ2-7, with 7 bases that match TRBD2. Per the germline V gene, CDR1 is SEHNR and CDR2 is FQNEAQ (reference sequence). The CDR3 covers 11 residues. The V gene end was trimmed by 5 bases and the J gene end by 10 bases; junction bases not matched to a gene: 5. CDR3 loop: CASSRAGEQYF. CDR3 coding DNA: TGTGCCAGCAGCCGCGCGGGAGAACAGTACTTC.

In nucleotides, the CDR3 is TGCGCCAGCAGGATGACAGGGTGGCAAGAGACCCAGTACTTC. Translated: CASRMTGWQETQYF. This chain uses TRBV10-2 with TRBJ2-5; 7 positions agree with TRBD1. Trimming at V came to 6 bases and at J to 2 bases, leaving 6 bases not matched to a gene. CDR3 length: 14 residues. Germline V gene lookup returns CDR1 WSHSY and CDR2 SAAADI.

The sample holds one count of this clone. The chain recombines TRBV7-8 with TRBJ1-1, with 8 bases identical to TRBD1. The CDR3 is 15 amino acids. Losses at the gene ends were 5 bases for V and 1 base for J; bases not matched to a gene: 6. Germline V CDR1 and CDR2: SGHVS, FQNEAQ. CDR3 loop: CASSKRQGQNTEAFF. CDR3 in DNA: TGTGCCAGCAGCAAAAGACAGGGGCAGAACACTGAAGCTTTCTTT. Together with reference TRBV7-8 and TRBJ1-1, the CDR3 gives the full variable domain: GAGVSQSPRYKVAKRGQDVALRCDPISGHVSLFWYQQALGQGPEFLTYFQNEAQLDKSGLPSDRFFAERPEGSVSTLKIQRTQQEDSAVYLCASSKRQGQNTEAFFGQGTRLTVV.

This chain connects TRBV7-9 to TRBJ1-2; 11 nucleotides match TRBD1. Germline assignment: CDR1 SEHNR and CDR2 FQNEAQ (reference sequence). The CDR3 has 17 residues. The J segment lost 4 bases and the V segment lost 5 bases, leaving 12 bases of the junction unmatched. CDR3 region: CASSTGTGGDFGYGYTF. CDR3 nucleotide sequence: TGTGCCAGCAGCACTGGGACAGGGGGTGATTTTGGCTATGGCTACACCTTC.

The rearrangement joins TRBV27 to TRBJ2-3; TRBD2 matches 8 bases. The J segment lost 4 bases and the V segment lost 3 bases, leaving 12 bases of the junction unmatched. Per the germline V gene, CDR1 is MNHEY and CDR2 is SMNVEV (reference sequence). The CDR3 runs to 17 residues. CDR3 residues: CASSFRSETGGSDTQYF. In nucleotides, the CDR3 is TGTGCCAGCAGTTTTCGATCTGAGACGGGGGGGTCAGATACGCAGTATTTT.

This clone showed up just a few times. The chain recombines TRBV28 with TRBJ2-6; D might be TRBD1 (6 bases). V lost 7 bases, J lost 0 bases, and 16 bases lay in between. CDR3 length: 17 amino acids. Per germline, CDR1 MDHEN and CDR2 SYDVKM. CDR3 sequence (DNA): TGTGCCAGCACCTCTCCGGGACACCTCTCTGGGGCCAACGTCCTGACTTTC. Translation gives CASTSPGHLSGANVLTF.

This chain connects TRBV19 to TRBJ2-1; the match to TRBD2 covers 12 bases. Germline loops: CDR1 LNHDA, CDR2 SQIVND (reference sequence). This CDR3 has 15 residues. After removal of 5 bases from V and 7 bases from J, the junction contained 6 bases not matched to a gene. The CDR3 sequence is CASSHLAGGPNEQFF. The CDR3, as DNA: TGTGCCAGTAGTCATCTAGCGGGAGGGCCAAATGAGCAGTTCTTC.

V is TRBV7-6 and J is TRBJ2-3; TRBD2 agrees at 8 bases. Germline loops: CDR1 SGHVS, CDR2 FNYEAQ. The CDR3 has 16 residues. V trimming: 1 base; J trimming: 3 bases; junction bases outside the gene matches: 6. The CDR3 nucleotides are TGTGCCAGCAGCTTAGAAAGCGGGAGAACGACAGATACGCAGTATTTT. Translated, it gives CASSLESGRTTDTQYF. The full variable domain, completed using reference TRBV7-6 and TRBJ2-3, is GAGVSQSPRYKVTKRGQDVALRCDPISGHVSLYWYRQALGQGPEFLTYFNYEAQQDKSGLPNDRFSAERPEGSISTLTIQRTEQRDSAMYRCASSLESGRTTDTQYFGPGTRLTVL.

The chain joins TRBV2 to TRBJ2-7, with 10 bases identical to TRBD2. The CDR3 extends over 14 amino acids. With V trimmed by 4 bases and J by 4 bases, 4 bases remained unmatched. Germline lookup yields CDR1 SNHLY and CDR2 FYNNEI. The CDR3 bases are TGTGCCAGCAGTGTGGCTAGCGGGAGTTACGAGCAGTACTTC. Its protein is CASSVASGSYEQYF.

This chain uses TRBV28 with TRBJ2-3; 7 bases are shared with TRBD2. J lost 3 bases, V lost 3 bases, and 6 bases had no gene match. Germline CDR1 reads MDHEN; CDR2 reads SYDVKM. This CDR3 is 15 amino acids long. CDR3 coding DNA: TGTGCCAGCAGTTTCAGAAGCGGGACTACAGATACGCAGTATTTT. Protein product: CASSFRSGTTDTQYF.

The CDR3 DNA follows: TGTGCCAGCAGCGCTTTTAGAAGGGAGAGGGCTGAAGCTTTCTTT. As protein: CASSAFRRERAEAFF. This chain uses TRBV6-1 with TRBJ1-1; no clear D. Between the trimmed V and J ends, which lost 6 bases and 6 bases, there was a span of 20 bases. The germline V gene has CDR1 MNHNS and CDR2 SASEGT. The CDR3 contains 15 residues.

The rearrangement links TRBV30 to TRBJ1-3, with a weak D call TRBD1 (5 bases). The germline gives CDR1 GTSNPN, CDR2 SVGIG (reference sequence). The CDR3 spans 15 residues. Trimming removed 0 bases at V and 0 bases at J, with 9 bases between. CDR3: CAWSVGGYSGNTIYF. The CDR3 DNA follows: TGTGCCTGGAGTGTGGGGGGATACTCTGGAAACACCATATATTTT.

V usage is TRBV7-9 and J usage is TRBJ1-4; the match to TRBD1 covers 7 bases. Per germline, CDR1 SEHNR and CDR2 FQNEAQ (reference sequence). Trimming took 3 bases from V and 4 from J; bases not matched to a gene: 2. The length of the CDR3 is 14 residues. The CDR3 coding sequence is TGTGCCAGCAGCTTCCAGGGGGGTAATGAAAAACTGTTTTTT. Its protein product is CASSFQGGNEKLFF.

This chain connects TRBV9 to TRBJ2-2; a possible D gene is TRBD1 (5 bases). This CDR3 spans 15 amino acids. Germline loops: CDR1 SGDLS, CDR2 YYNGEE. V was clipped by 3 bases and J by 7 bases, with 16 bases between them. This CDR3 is CASSADGAGIGELFF. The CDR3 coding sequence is TGTGCCAGCAGCGCCGATGGTGCAGGGATCGGGGAGCTGTTTTTT. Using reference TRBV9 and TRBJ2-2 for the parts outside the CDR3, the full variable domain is DSGVTQTPKHLITATGQRVTLRCSPRSGDLSVYWYQQSLDQGLQFLIQYYNGEERAKGNILERFSAQQFPDLHSELNLSSLELGDSALYFCASSADGAGIGELFFGEGSRLTVL.

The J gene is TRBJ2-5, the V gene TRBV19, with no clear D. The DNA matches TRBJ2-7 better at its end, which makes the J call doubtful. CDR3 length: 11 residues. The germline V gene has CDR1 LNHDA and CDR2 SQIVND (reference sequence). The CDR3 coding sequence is TGTGCCAGTAGTTCGCTATACGAGCAGTACTTC. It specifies CASSSLYEQYF.

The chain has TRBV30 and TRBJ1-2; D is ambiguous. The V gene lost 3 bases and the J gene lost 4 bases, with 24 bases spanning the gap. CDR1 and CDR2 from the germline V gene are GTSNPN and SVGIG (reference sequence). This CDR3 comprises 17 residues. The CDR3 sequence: CAWRTGRVGISGYGYTF. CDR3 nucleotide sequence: TGTGCCTGGAGGACGGGGAGGGTGGGCATTTCGGGCTATGGCTACACCTTC.

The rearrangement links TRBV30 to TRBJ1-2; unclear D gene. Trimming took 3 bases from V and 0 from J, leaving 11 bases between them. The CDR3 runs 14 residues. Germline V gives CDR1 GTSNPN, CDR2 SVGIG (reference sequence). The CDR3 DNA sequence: TGTGCCTGGAGGCCCGGGGATGCTAACTATGGCTACACCTTC. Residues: CAWRPGDANYGYTF.

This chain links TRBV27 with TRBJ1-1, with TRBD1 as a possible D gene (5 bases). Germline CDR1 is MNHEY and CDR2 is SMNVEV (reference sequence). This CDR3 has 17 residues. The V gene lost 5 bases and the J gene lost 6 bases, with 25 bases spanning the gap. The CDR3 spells CASSKDTKSTDLPEAFF. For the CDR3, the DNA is TGTGCCAGCAGTAAGGACACGAAATCGACGGACCTCCCTGAAGCTTTCTTT.

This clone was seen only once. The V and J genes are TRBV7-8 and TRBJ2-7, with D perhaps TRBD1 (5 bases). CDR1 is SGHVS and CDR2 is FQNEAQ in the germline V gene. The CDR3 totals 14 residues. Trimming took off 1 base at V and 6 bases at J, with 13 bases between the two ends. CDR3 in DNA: TGTGCCAGCAGCTTAGATCAGGGTATTCGCGAGCAGTACTTC. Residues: CASSLDQGIREQYF.

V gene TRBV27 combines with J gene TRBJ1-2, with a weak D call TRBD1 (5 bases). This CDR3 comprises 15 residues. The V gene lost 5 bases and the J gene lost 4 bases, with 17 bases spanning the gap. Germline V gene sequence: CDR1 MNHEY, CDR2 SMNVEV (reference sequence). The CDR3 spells CASSPIQDRFYGYTF. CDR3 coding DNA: TGTGCCAGCAGTCCCATCCAAGACAGATTCTATGGCTACACCTTC.

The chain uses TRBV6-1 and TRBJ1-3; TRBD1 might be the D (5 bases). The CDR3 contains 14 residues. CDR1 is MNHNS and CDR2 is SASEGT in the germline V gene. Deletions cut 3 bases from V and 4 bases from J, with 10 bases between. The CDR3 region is CASSEGGFGNTIYF. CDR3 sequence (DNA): TGTGCCAGCAGTGAGGGGGGTTTCGGAAACACCATATATTTT.

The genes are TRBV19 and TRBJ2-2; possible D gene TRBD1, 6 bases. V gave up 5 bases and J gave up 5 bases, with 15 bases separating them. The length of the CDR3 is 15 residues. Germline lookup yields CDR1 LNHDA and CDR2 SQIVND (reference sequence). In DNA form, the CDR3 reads TGTGCCAGTAGTCTCGTTACTAGGGGGACCGGGGAGCTGTTTTTT. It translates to CASSLVTRGTGELFF. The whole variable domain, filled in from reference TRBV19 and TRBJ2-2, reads DGGITQSPKYLFRKEGQNVTLSCEQNLNHDAMYWYRQDPGQGLRLIYYSQIVNDFQKGDIAEGYSVSREKKESFPLTVTSAQKNPTAFYLCASSLVTRGTGELFFGEGSRLTVL.

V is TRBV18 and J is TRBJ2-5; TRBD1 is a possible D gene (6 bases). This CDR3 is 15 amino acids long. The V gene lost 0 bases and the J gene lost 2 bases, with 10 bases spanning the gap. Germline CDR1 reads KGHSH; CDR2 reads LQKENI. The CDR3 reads CASSPPSRGQETQYF. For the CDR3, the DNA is TGTGCCAGCTCACCACCGAGCAGGGGTCAAGAGACCCAGTACTTC.

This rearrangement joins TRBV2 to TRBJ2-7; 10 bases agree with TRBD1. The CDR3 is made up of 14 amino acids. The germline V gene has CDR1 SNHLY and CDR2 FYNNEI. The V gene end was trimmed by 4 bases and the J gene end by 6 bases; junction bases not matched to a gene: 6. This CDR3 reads CASSADRGQIEQYF. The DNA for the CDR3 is TGTGCCAGCAGTGCCGACAGGGGGCAAATCGAGCAGTACTTC.

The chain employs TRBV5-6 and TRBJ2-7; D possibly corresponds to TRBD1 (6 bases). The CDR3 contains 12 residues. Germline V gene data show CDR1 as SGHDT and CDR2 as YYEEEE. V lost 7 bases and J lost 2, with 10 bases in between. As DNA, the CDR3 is TGTGCCAGCGGCCGGACAGCCTACGAGCAGTACTTC. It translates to CASGRTAYEQYF.